This T cell receptor (beta chain) was recorded in a study of cytomegalovirus exposure and HLA in healthy donors. Study results and limitations: TRBV6-2, TRBV6-3 and some other V segments were unresolvable in 87-base-pair reads. In terms of immune exposure information, only CMV serostatus was available. Within an earlier analysis, most TCR beta V segments proved productive either about 90% or about 30% of the time. Using a false discovery rate of 0.05, a later analysis showed that 16,951 TCR beta sequences were associated with HLA alleles.

The V and J ends lost 1 base and 10 bases, in that order; junction bases with no gene match: 8. This CDR3 region has 16 residues. Per the germline V gene, CDR1 is SGHRS and CDR2 is YFSETQ. The PCR made use of 60 Vbeta and 13 Jbeta primers. Assay used: immunoSEQ multiplex PCR; TCRdb lists only in-frame clones, some missing. The top ten hold 1.1% to 1.5% of the sample, which has under 200,000 clones, around two thirds seen once. Of note for this clone: Its target is unknown.

The TCR was taken from a man aged 50-59 years in good health and CMV-seronegative. The V and J genes are TRBV5-1 and TRBJ1-6, with 10 positions matching TRBD1. The material sequenced was PBMCs. The CDR3 reads CASSLHGQGVGSPLHF. Written as DNA, the CDR3 is TGCGCCAGCAGCTTGCATGGACAGGGGGTTGGATCACCCCTCCACTTT.